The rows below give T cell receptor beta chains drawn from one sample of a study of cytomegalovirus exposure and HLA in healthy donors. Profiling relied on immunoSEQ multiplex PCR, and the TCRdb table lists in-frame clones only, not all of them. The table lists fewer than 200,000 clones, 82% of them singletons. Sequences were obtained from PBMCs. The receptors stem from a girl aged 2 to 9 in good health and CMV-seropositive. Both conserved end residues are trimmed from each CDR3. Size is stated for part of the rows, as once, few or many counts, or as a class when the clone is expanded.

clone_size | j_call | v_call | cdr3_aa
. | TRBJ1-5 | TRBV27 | ASSFVKARLYQPQH
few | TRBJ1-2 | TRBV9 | ASSNPGGGRDRNYGYT
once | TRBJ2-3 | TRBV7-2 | ASSDKLRSSTDTQY
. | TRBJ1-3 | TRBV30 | AWDRTGVRNTIY
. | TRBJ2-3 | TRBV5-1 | ASSPNRDRGTDTQY
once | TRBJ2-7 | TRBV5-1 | ASSWGTTYEQY
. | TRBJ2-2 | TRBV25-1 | ASSLTGNTGELF
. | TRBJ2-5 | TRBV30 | AWSVFLAGETQY
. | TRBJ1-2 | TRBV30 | AWSTRAGVDYGYT
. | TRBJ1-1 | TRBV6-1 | ASSHSFGNTEAF
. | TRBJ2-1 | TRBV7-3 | ASSLGGRGDEQF